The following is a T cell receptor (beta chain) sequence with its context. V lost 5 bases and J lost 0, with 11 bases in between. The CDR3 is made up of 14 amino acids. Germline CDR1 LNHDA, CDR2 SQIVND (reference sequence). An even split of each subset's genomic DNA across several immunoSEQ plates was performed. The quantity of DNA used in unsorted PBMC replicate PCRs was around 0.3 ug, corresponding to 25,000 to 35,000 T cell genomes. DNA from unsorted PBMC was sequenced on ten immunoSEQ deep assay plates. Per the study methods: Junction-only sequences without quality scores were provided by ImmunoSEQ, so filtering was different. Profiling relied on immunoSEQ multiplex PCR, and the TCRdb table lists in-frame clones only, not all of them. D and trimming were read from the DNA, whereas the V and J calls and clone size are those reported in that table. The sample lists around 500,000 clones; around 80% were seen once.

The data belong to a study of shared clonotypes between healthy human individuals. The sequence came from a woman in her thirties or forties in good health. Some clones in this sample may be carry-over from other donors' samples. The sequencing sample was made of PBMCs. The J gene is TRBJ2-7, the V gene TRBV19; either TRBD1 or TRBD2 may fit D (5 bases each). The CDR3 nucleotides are TGTGCCAGTAGTGGAACCGGGGCCTCCTACGAGCAGTACTTC. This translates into CASSGTGASYEQYF.